This T cell receptor (beta chain) comes out of a study of response to subunit inactivated influenza vaccine (dated by TCRdb to the late 2010s). For the wider study: The study used deep quantitative T cell receptor repertoire profiling to track responses to a trivalent subunit inactivated influenza vaccine. Summary of the overall study and its limitations: According to the authors, only a limited number of new T cells may be recruited by each seasonal influenza vaccination.

Library generation was performed with RT-PCR. Sequenced on an Illumina HiSeq 2500. TCRdb redid the processing of the public reads, applying fastp at Q25 and MiXCR, and retained in-frame beta chains. Rows matching on CDR3 protein sequence are summarized as one entry with the most common DNA and genes. This sample is represented by more than 450,000 distinct CDR3 sequences; about 11% of them were singletons. The ten biggest clones cover more than 9.5% of the sample. From its cysteine to its phenylalanine, the CDR3 spans 15 amino acids. The sequence is cut down to CDR3 DNA, 45 bases in frame from base 1. Trimming takes 3 bases from V and 3 bases from J, and the germline ends sit 15 bases apart. In the germline V gene (reference sequence), CDR1 corresponds to DFQATT and CDR2 to SNEGSKA. This clonotype has more than one count but fewer than ten. This receptor's antigen is unknown. Per-base quality was not reported, and no clone a single base away is much larger than it.

The same sample was also studied in work on T cells expressing NK-cell markers. The second paper further reports: 5'RACE template switching, by which a universal primer site and unique molecular identifiers were added, was used to make TCR beta cDNA libraries. Fewer than ten donors provided sorted CD3+CD56+NKG2C+, CD3+CD56+NKG2C- and CD3+CD56-NKG2C+ T-cell subsets, whose TCR beta-chain repertoires were profiled. Among the eight sequenced donors, only one was HCMV-seronegative, while the other seven were HCMV-seropositive. To restrict sorting to alphabetaTCR-expressing T cells, an anti-gammadeltaTCR antibody was added in several experiments. For several donors, the dominant CD3+CD56+NKG2C+ clonotypes were among the top 10 CD8+ clonotypes and accounted for roughly 1.0-8% of CD8+ T cells. Those dominant clonotypes were again the most abundant among CD3+CD56-NKG2C+ cells in a handful of donors, at about 25-60.1%. Whether the expanded NKG2C-expressing T cell clones were specific for HCMV antigens was left unclear. The eight sequenced donors were randomly selected healthy volunteers, three men and five women. HCMV serostatus was determined by detecting HCMV-specific IgG in serum with a commercial ELISA kit. Ficoll density gradient centrifugation was used to isolate peripheral blood mononuclear cells from blood. For over 5 donors, bulk peripheral blood T-cell repertoires were additionally sequenced from unsorted PBMC. Synthesis of cDNA was primed from the TCR beta constant segment and was followed by two consecutive PCR amplification steps. The libraries were sequenced on Illumina HiSeq 2000/2500, MiSeq or NextSeq, producing 2 x 150 bp reads. MIGEC handled demultiplexing of the reads and grouping by UMI, while MiTCR was used to assemble and quantify clonotypes. To remove erroneous sequences, TCR cDNA sequences were retained only when supported by two or more reads. The tcR package was used for downstream repertoire analysis, and clonotypes were matched between fractions using CDR3 nucleotide sequence together with V segment. Antigen specificity was annotated against VDJdb with VDJmatch, allowing one amino acid substitution in CDR3.

Sequences were derived from PBMCs from blood, sampled on the day of vaccination. This sequence uses TRBV20-1 and TRBJ1-5, with the D gene call left open. The TCR originated in a man in his fifties who received an inactivated influenza vaccine. Donor details come from another sample of the same person, matched by shared clones. The CDR3 amino acid sequence is: CSARLVGLPNQPQHF. The sequenced DNA: TGCAGTGCTAGGTTGGTCGGGCTACCCAATCAGCCCCAGCATTTT.